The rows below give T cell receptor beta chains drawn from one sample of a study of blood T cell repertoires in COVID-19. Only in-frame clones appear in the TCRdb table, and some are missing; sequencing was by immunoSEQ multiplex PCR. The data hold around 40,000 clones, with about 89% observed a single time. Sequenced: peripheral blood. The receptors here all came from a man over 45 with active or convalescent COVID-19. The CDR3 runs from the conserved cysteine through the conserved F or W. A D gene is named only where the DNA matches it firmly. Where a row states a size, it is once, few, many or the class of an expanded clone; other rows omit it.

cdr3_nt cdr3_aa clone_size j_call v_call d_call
TGCGCCAGCAGCCTAGATGGGCAGAGCACAGATACGCAGTATTTT CASSLDGQSTDTQYF NA TRBJ2-3 TRBV4-1 NA
TGCGCCAGCAGTGATAACAGGGTGGATCAGCCCCAGCATTTT CASSDNRVDQPQHF NA TRBJ1-5 TRBV10-2 NA
TGTGCCAGCAGCACCCCGGGGGGAGAGACCCAGTACTTC CASSTPGGETQYF NA TRBJ2-5 TRBV11-1 TRBD2
TGTGCCAGCAGTTTTGGAGACGGAAACACCATATATTTT CASSFGDGNTIYF NA TRBJ1-3 TRBV28 NA
TGTGCCAGCAGTTTACAGGGTCGGGCGTCTGAGGCTTTCTTT CASSLQGRASEAFF NA TRBJ1-1 TRBV28 NA
TGCGCCAGCAGCTCAGCCGGGACAGCCCAAGAGACCCAGTACTTC CASSSAGTAQETQYF NA TRBJ2-5 TRBV5-1 TRBD1
TGCAGCGCCGAGGGGACTAGCGGCTTCTACGAGCAGTACTTC CSAEGTSGFYEQYF once TRBJ2-7 TRBV29-1 TRBD2
TGTGCCACCCCGTACCAAGAGACCCAGTACTTC CATPYQETQYF NA TRBJ2-5 TRBV10-3 NA
TGTGCCAGCAGCGCCGGGACAGCACAAGAGACCCAGTACTTC CASSAGTAQETQYF NA TRBJ2-5 TRBV5-4 TRBD1
TGCAGTGCTAGTCTTTTGAACAGAGTCAATCAGCCCCAGCATTTT CSASLLNRVNQPQHF NA TRBJ1-5 TRBV20-1 NA
TGTGCCAGTAGTATTTGGGGGCGTTTTTCCTCTGGCTACACCTTC CASSIWGRFSSGYTF NA TRBJ1-2 TRBV19 NA
TGTGCCAGCAGCCAAGCCCCCGGCGGGGTGGGGGAGACCCAGTACTTC CASSQAPGGVGETQYF NA TRBJ2-5 TRBV4-2 NA
TGTGCTAGCAGCGGCCCAGGAGCGGGGGGGAGGAATGAGCAGTTCTTC CASSGPGAGGRNEQFF NA TRBJ2-1 TRBV7-7 TRBD2
TGTGCCAGCAGTAATCCGGACACTGAAGCTTTCTTT CASSNPDTEAFF NA TRBJ1-1 TRBV28 NA
TGTGCCAGCAGCCATGGGCTTACCACTGAAGCTTTCTTT CASSHGLTTEAFF NA TRBJ1-1 TRBV6-5 NA
TGTGCCAGCGGAAGGCAGGGGGCGCTTGGCTACACCTTC CASGRQGALGYTF NA TRBJ1-2 TRBV6-5 TRBD1
TGTGCCATCAGTGGTGTCGACAGGGGAGCCTCCTACAATGAGCAGTTCTTC CAISGVDRGASYNEQFF NA TRBJ2-1 TRBV10-3 TRBD1
TGTGCCAGCAGCTTGGGGGAGGGGGGCTATGGCTACACCTTC CASSLGEGGYGYTF NA TRBJ1-2 TRBV5-4 NA
TGCGCCAGCAGCCGGGACAGGGTGAAGAACACCGGGGAGCTGTTTTTT CASSRDRVKNTGELFF NA TRBJ2-2 TRBV5-1 TRBD1
TGCAGCGTTGAAGCCAGACACTTATCCACAGATACGCAGTATTTT CSVEARHLSTDTQYF NA TRBJ2-3 TRBV29-1 NA
TGTGCCTGGGGCGGGGGGCCTCCCTCCTACGAGCAGTACTTC CAWGGGPPSYEQYF NA TRBJ2-7 TRBV30 TRBD2
TGTGCCACTCGGGGGGGGATTACGAACACCGGGGAGCTGTTTTTT CATRGGITNTGELFF NA TRBJ2-2 TRBV6-5 TRBD2
TGTGCCTGGACAGGCGTTGGCTCGAATCAGCCCCAGCATTTT CAWTGVGSNQPQHF NA TRBJ1-5 TRBV30 NA
TGTGCCACCCACCGGATAGGAGGGTACAATGAGCAGTTCTTC CATHRIGGYNEQFF NA TRBJ2-1 TRBV15 NA
TGTGCCAGCAGCCAGGGGCAGAAGCGAAACACCATATATTTT CASSQGQKRNTIYF NA TRBJ1-3 TRBV14 NA
TGTGCCAGCAGCCCTGCCGAGGGTGCGACAGGGAATGAAAAACTGTTTTTT CASSPAEGATGNEKLFF NA TRBJ1-4 TRBV5-5 TRBD1
TGTGCCAGTAGTATAGTACATGATGAGCAGTTCTTC CASSIVHDEQFF NA TRBJ2-1 TRBV19 NA
TGTGCCAGTAGTATAAACACCCACCACACAGATACGCAGTATTTT CASSINTHHTDTQYF NA TRBJ2-3 TRBV19 NA
TGCGCCAGCAGCTTGGTACAGGGTGAAGGGAACACTGAAGCTTTCTTT CASSLVQGEGNTEAFF NA TRBJ1-1 TRBV5-1 NA
TGTGCCACCAGTGATTTGGGGGCGGGAGGAGTTGGGGGAGATACGCAGTATTTT CATSDLGAGGVGGDTQYF NA TRBJ2-3 TRBV24-1 TRBD2
TGTGCCAGTAGTATTCGGGAGTACTATGGCTACACCTTC CASSIREYYGYTF NA TRBJ1-2 TRBV19 NA
TGTGCCAGCAGGCCCCGGGGGTACCAAGAGACCCAGTACTTC CASRPRGYQETQYF NA TRBJ2-5 TRBV4-2 NA
TGCAGCGTTGCGGGTCAGGGCGCTGGGGCCAACGTCCTGACTTTC CSVAGQGAGANVLTF once TRBJ2-6 TRBV29-1 NA
TGTGCCAGCAGCTTAACGGACAGGGGGCTAGCTTTCTTT CASSLTDRGLAFF NA TRBJ1-1 TRBV7-3 TRBD1
TGTGCCAGCGGCACTCCTAGCGGGAGGAAGCATGAGCAGTTCTTC CASGTPSGRKHEQFF NA TRBJ2-1 TRBV11-2 TRBD2
TGTGCCAGCATAAACAACTCCTACAATGAGCAGTTCTTC CASINNSYNEQFF NA TRBJ2-1 TRBV28 NA
TGCAGCGTTCGTGGAGCCACGTCCTACGAGCAGTACTTC CSVRGATSYEQYF once TRBJ2-7 TRBV29-1 NA